The 23 T cell receptor beta chains listed next were all sequenced from one sample in a study of shared T cell receptors in the human thymus. Method: immunoSEQ multiplex PCR; TCRdb's copy keeps in-frame clones and lacks some. Seen here are hundreds of thousands of clones, about 89% observed once, and the top ten hold under 0.01%. A further study also used this sample, focusing on human thymus T cells.

Sample: thymocytes. These receptors were collected from a boy under two years old with a congenital heart defect.

The CDR3 DNA reads TGCGCCAGCAGCCGAACCCGGGATCTCTTACTGACCGAGCAGTACTTC. This codes for CASSRTRDLLLTEQYF. J is TRBJ2-7 and V is TRBV4-3, with D perhaps TRBD2 (5 bases). This CDR3 contains 16 residues. V lost 4 bases and J 6 bases, leaving 22 bases between the germline ends. CDR1 is LGHNA, CDR2 YSLEER, per germline.

The genes are TRBV14 and TRBJ1-1; D might be TRBD1 (5 bases). The CDR3 runs to 15 residues. V was trimmed by 5 bases and J by 2 bases, leaving 15 bases between them. The germline CDR1 and CDR2 sequences are SGHDN and FVKESK. CDR3 residues: CASSSTGFPNTEAFF. The CDR3 coding sequence is TGTGCCAGCAGCTCAACAGGATTTCCCAACACTGAAGCTTTCTTT.

This sequence joins TRBV4-3 and TRBJ2-7; 7 nucleotides line up with TRBD1. V lost 0 bases to trimming and J lost 3 bases; unmatched junction nucleotides: 5. Germline values: CDR1 LGHNA, CDR2 YSLEER. The length of the CDR3 is 15 residues. The DNA of the CDR3 is TGCGCCAGCAGCCAAGAAACAGGGGACAACTACGAGCAGTACTTC. Translating gives CASSQETGDNYEQYF.

J is TRBJ2-2 and V is TRBV28, with D perhaps TRBD1 (5 bases). V was clipped by 2 bases and J by 9 bases, with 10 bases between them. CDR3 length: 13 residues. CDR1 is MDHEN, CDR2 SYDVKM, per germline. CDR3 in amino acids: CASSLRGRWELFF. DNA of the CDR3: TGTGCCAGCAGTTTAAGGGGCCGGTGGGAGCTGTTTTTT.

The chain carries TRBV28 and TRBJ2-5, with D possibly matching TRBD1 (5 bases). The CDR3 is made up of 16 amino acids. In germline, CDR1 is MDHEN, CDR2 SYDVKM. Trimming took 6 bases from V and 4 from J, leaving 21 bases between them. This CDR3 is CASSLARTPYRETQYF. The CDR3 DNA follows: TGTGCCAGCAGCTTAGCCCGGACACCTTACCGAGAGACCCAGTACTTC.

The rearrangement uses TRBV14 and TRBJ1-4; 10 bases agree with TRBD1. The CDR3 consists of 15 residues. Germline values: CDR1 SGHDN, CDR2 FVKESK. Trimming cost V 4 bases and J 7 bases; bases outside gene matches: 6. CDR3 sequence reads: CASSPRTGGREKLFF. In DNA form, the CDR3 reads TGTGCCAGCAGCCCTAGGACAGGGGGGCGTGAAAAACTGTTTTTT.

This clone was counted between two and nine times. The V gene is TRBV19, the J gene TRBJ1-1; D ambiguous. Trimming cost V 7 bases and J 1 base, with 10 bases left between them. The CDR3 loop spans 13 amino acids. Germline V gene lookup returns CDR1 LNHDA and CDR2 SQIVND (reference sequence). In DNA, the CDR3 is TGTGCCAGTACCTTGCGGGGGAACACTGAAGCTTTCTTT. Its translation: CASTLRGNTEAFF.

The chain joins TRBV4-3 to TRBJ1-1; D uncertain. The CDR3 length is 15 residues. V gave up 2 bases and J gave up 0 bases, with 10 bases separating them. Germline V gene data show CDR1 as LGHNA and CDR2 as YSLEER. In DNA form, the CDR3 reads TGCGCCAGCAGCCAAAGAGTTTCATTGAACACTGAAGCTTTCTTT. Amino acid sequence: CASSQRVSLNTEAFF.

This chain joins TRBV5-1 and TRBJ2-3; TRBD1 aligns across 7 bases. CDR1 is SGHRS and CDR2 is YFSETQ in the germline V gene. The CDR3 is 14 amino acids. Trimming cost V 0 bases and J 4 bases; bases outside gene matches: 2. Written as DNA, the CDR3 is TGCGCCAGCAGCTTGGAGGGGGCCCCAGATACGCAGTATTTT. Protein product: CASSLEGAPDTQYF.

The V gene is TRBV4-1, the J gene TRBJ1-1; D unclear. V was shortened by 0 bases and J by 7 bases, with 12 bases between the two germline ends. Germline assignment: CDR1 MGHRA and CDR2 YSYEKL. The CDR3 is 14 residues long. CDR3 amino acids: CASSQDFITVEAFF. The CDR3 DNA reads TGCGCCAGCAGCCAAGATTTTATCACGGTTGAAGCTTTCTTT.

This clone was detected a few times. The J gene is TRBJ2-3, the V gene TRBV2; no firm D call. Trimming pared 6 bases from V and 2 bases from J, leaving 15 bases between. This CDR3 spans 15 amino acids. CDR1 and CDR2 from the germline V gene are SNHLY and FYNNEI. Written as DNA, the CDR3 is TGTGCCAGCAGCCACCTTTGGCTGTTCACAGATACGCAGTATTTT. Its protein is CASSHLWLFTDTQYF.

V gene TRBV29-1 combines with J gene TRBJ2-2; TRBD2 matches at 8 bases. The V and J ends lost 4 bases and 2 bases, in that order; junction bases with no gene match: 6. CDR1 and CDR2 from the germline V gene are SQVTM and ANQGSEA. The CDR3 spans 15 residues. CDR3 amino acids: CSVAQREHNTGELFF. The CDR3 DNA reads TGCAGCGTTGCCCAGCGGGAGCATAACACCGGGGAGCTGTTTTTT.

This chain joins TRBV15 and TRBJ2-7, with TRBD1 matching over 8 bases. V lost 3 bases to trimming and J lost 4 bases; unmatched junction nucleotides: 5. Germline-derived CDR1 and CDR2 are LNHNV and YYDKDF (reference sequence). CDR3 length: 14 residues. The CDR3 here is CATSRRQGQYEQYF. The CDR3 DNA reads as TGTGCCACCAGCAGGAGACAGGGGCAATACGAGCAGTACTTC.

As for this clone: Distinct nucleotide sequences in the sample also encode this CDR3. The gene calls are TRBV4-3 and TRBJ1-4, with a weak D call TRBD1 (6 bases). Trimming removed 0 bases at V and 7 bases at J, with 18 bases between. CDR1 and CDR2 (germline): LGHNA, YSLEER. This CDR3 comprises 17 residues. The CDR3 reads CASSQDRRGEGSEKLFF. The CDR3 coding sequence is TGCGCCAGCAGCCAAGATCGCAGGGGAGAGGGGAGTGAAAAACTGTTTTTT.

The chain's CDR3 is CASSMGQGAYEQYF. CDR3 DNA sequence: TGTGCCAGTAGTATGGGACAGGGAGCCTACGAGCAGTACTTC. This chain connects TRBV19 to TRBJ2-7; 9 bases align to TRBD1. CDR1 and CDR2 from the germline V gene are LNHDA and SQIVND (reference sequence). The CDR3 spans 14 residues. J lost 2 bases, V lost 3 bases, and 2 bases had no gene match.

This chain uses TRBV5-1 with TRBJ2-2, with TRBD1 matching over 7 bases. Looked up from germline, CDR1 is SGHRS and CDR2 is YFSETQ. This CDR3 has 16 amino acids. V trimming: 3 bases; J trimming: 0 bases; junction bases outside the gene matches: 5. The CDR3 sequence is CASSSGQVANTGELFF. CDR3 coding DNA: TGCGCCAGCAGCTCAGGACAGGTTGCGAACACCGGGGAGCTGTTTTTT.

CDR3 loop: CAISGQAAYEQYF. CDR3 DNA sequence: TGTGCCATCAGCGGACAGGCCGCCTACGAGCAGTACTTC. This rearrangement joins TRBV10-3 to TRBJ2-7, with 7 bases identical to TRBD1. CDR3 length: 13 residues. The V gene's germline CDR1 is ENHRY and CDR2 SYGVKD. V lost 6 bases to trimming and J lost 2 bases; unmatched junction nucleotides: 4.

V usage is TRBV19 and J usage is TRBJ1-5; the match to TRBD1 covers 9 bases. The CDR3 is made up of 17 amino acids. Trimming removed 6 bases from V and 1 base from J; junction bases left unmatched: 10. Germline V gene data show CDR1 as LNHDA and CDR2 as SQIVND (reference sequence). This chain's CDR3 is CASRIHNRGPSNQPQHF. CDR3 in DNA: TGTGCCAGTAGGATTCATAACAGGGGGCCGAGCAATCAGCCCCAGCATTTT.

The chain uses TRBV14 and TRBJ1-4, with D perhaps TRBD1 (6 bases). Germline V gene sequence: CDR1 SGHDN, CDR2 FVKESK. This CDR3 contains 16 residues. Trimming stripped 0 bases from V and 5 bases from J, with 13 bases between. In DNA form, the CDR3 reads TGTGCCAGCAGCCAAGATCAACAGGGAAGGAATGAAAAACTGTTTTTT. Protein sequence: CASSQDQQGRNEKLFF.

The chain carries TRBV28 and TRBJ1-2; D is perhaps TRBD1 (5 bases). Germline-derived CDR1 and CDR2 are MDHEN and SYDVKM. CDR3 length equals 15 residues. V was pared by 0 bases and J by 0 bases, with 8 bases between. The CDR3 protein is CASSLWTATNYGYTF. The DNA for the CDR3 is TGTGCCAGCAGTTTATGGACAGCTACTAACTATGGCTACACCTTC.

The gene calls are TRBV28 and TRBJ1-5; D remains unclear. This CDR3 has 15 amino acids. Germline V gene lookup returns CDR1 MDHEN and CDR2 SYDVKM. Trimming pared 2 bases from V and 2 bases from J, leaving 10 bases between. The CDR3 protein is CASSLSPAGNQPQHF. The CDR3, as DNA: TGTGCCAGCAGTTTAAGCCCTGCGGGCAATCAGCCCCAGCATTTT.

The chain couples TRBV4-2 to TRBJ2-7; D call uncertain. V lost 5 bases and J 9 bases, leaving 11 bases between the germline ends. Germline V CDR1 and CDR2: LGHNA, YNFKEQ. CDR3 length: 11 amino acids. This chain's CDR3 is CASSSRVRQYF. The CDR3 bases are TGTGCCAGCAGCTCTCGGGTAAGGCAGTACTTC.

The gene calls are TRBV4-3 and TRBJ1-5, with 8 bases that match TRBD1. Germline V lookup: CDR1 LGHNA, CDR2 YSLEER. The CDR3 length is 14 residues. Trimming removed 2 bases from V and 7 bases from J; junction bases left unmatched: 4. CDR3 protein: CASSQNRGFQPQHF. CDR3 coding DNA: TGCGCCAGCAGCCAAAACAGGGGGTTCCAGCCCCAGCATTTT.